This section outlines one T cell receptor beta chain sequence together with its context. The data stem from a study of blood T cell repertoires in COVID-19. Study summary: The origin of the acute and convalescent COVID-19 samples was the United States, Italy and Spain. Sample material is recorded as cDNA or gDNA derived from T cells, B-cell-depleted T cells, or PBMCs.

Trimming pared 3 bases from V and 4 bases from J, leaving 11 bases between. The V gene's germline CDR1 is DFQATT and CDR2 SNEGSKA (reference sequence). The CDR3 loop spans 13 amino acids. As processed by the authors: Reference gene primer amplification in the assay estimated nucleated cell counts. Clones were sequenced by immunoSEQ multiplex PCR, and TCRdb holds only the in-frame ones, with some missing. V, J and clone size are those of that table, while D and trimming were read from the DNA. Here the sample spans approximately 230,000 clones, roughly nine tenths being singletons. The TCR was taken from a man aged 18-30 years with active or convalescent COVID-19. Sequencing was done on a sample of peripheral blood. The gene calls are TRBV20-1 and TRBJ2-3, with no clear D. CDR3 coding DNA: TGCAGTGCTAGTGTCCCCCCTCCAGATACGCAGTATTTT. Translation gives CSASVPPPDTQYF.